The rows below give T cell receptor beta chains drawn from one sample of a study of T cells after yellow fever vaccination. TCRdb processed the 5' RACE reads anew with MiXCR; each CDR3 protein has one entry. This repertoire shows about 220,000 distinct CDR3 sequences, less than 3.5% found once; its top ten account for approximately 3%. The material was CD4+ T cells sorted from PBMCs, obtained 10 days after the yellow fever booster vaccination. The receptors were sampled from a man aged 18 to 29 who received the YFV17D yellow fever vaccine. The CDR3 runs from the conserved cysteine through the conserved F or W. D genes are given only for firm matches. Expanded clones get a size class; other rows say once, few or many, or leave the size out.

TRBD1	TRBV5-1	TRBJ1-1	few	CASSLVAGGWDTEAFF	TGCGCCAGCAGCTTGGTGGCAGGGGGGTGGGACACTGAAGCTTTCTTT
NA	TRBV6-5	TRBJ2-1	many	CASSYVGRGSTQFF	TGTGCCAGCAGTTACGTTGGGAGGGGGTCTACTCAGTTCTTC
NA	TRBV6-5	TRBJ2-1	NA	CASRPNFRDTYNEQFF	TGTGCCAGCAGACCTAACTTCCGGGACACTTACAATGAGCAGTTCTTC
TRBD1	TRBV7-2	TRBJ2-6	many	CASSYVGTANSGANVLTF	TGTGCCAGCAGCTATGTAGGGACAGCCAACTCTGGGGCCAACGTCCTGACTTTC
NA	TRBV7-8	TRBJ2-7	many	CASSQGPYEQYF	TGTGCCAGCTCTCAGGGACCCTACGAGCAGTACTTC
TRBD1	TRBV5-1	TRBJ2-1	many	CASSFWTGAFRSYNEQFF	TGCGCCAGCAGCTTCTGGACAGGGGCCTTTCGTTCCTACAATGAGCAGTTCTTC
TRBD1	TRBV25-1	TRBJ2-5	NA	CASSVFQGQGQETQYF	TGTGCCAGCAGTGTTTTCCAGGGACAGGGACAAGAGACCCAGTACTTC
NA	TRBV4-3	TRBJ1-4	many	CASSQVQGKLFF	TGCGCCAGCAGCCAAGTACAGGGAAAACTGTTTTTT
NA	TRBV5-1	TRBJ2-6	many	CASSRRGPSGANVLTF	TGCGCCAGCAGTCGCCGGGGCCCATCTGGGGCCAACGTCCTGACTTTC
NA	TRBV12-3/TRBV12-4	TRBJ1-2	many	CASSPRRYGYTF	TGTGCCAGCAGTCCCCGTCGCTATGGCTACACCTTC
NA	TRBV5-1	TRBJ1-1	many	CASSFGQGGTEAFF	TGCGCCAGCAGCTTCGGGCAGGGTGGCACTGAAGCTTTCTTT
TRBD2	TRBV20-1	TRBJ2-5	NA	CSAPEMTGGETQYF	TGCAGTGCTCCTGAGATGACGGGGGGAGAGACCCAGTACTTC
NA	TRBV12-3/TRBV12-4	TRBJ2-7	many	CASSAQGYEQYF	TGTGCCAGCAGTGCCCAGGGCTACGAGCAGTACTTC
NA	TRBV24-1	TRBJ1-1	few	CATSDPGETEAFF	TGTGCCACCAGTGATCCAGGGGAGACTGAAGCTTTCTTT
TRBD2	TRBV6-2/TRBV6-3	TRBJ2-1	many	CASRPGLAGSYNEQFF	TGTGCCAGCAGGCCGGGACTAGCGGGCTCCTACAATGAGCAGTTCTTC
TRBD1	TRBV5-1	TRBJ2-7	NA	CASSTPDRGMPYEQYF	TGCGCCAGCAGCACCCCCGACAGGGGCATGCCATACGAGCAGTACTTC
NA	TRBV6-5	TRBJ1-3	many	CASSYSGVGGLHSGNTIYF	TGTGCCAGCAGTTACTCGGGAGTTGGGGGCCTCCACTCTGGAAACACCATATATTTT
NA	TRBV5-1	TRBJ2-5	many	CASKTGRTQYF	TGCGCCAGCAAGACCGGCCGAACCCAGTACTTC
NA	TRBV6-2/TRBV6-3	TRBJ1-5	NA	CASSRRGDHEPQHF	TGTGCCAGCAGTCGCCGGGGGGACCATGAGCCCCAGCATTTT
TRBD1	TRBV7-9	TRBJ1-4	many	CASSLYRGEEKLFF	TGTGCCAGCAGCTTGTACAGGGGAGAAGAAAAACTGTTTTTT
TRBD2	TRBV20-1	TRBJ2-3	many	CSARVLAGGTDTQYF	TGCAGTGCTAGAGTCCTAGCGGGGGGAACAGATACGCAGTATTTT
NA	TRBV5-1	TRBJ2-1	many	CASSLGGTADNEQFF	TGCGCCAGCAGCTTGGGCGGGACAGCGGACAATGAGCAGTTCTTC
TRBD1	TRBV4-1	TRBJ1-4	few	CASSQDRVGEKLFF	TGCGCCAGCAGCCAGGACAGGGTGGGGGAAAAACTGTTTTTT
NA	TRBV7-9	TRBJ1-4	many	CASHVGGTANEKLFF	TGTGCCAGCCACGTAGGGGGTACAGCTAATGAAAAACTGTTTTTT
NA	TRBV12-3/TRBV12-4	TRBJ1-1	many	CASGLRETEAFF	TGTGCCAGCGGCTTAAGGGAGACTGAAGCTTTCTTT
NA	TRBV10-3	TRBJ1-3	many	CAISALGYSGNTIYF	TGTGCCATCAGTGCCCTCGGATACTCTGGAAACACCATATATTTT
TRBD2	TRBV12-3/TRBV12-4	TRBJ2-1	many	CASSPGGAGSYNEQFF	TGTGCCAGCAGCCCCGGGGGGGCGGGCTCCTACAATGAGCAGTTCTTC
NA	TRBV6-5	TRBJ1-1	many	CASSYSRGVAFF	TGTGCCAGCAGTTACTCGAGGGGGGTGGCTTTCTTT
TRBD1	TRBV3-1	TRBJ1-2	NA	CASRRTGGAKGYTF	TGTGCCAGCAGACGAACAGGGGGCGCGAAAGGCTACACCTTC
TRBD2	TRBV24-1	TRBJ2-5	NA	CATSTLLAGGETQYF	TGTGCCACCAGTACTCTTCTAGCGGGGGGCGAGACCCAGTACTTC
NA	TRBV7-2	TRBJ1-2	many	CASSLRIRQATNYGYTF	TGTGCCAGCAGCTTACGTATCCGACAGGCGACTAACTATGGCTACACCTTC
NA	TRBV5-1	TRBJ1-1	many	CASSLFFLNTEAFF	TGCGCCAGCAGCTTGTTTTTTCTGAACACTGAAGCTTTCTTT